The next 19 T cell receptor beta chains were all read from a single sample in a study of blood T cell repertoires in COVID-19. Assay: immunoSEQ multiplex PCR; the TCRdb copy retains only in-frame clones and omits some. The sample lists about 110,000 clones, around 90% occurring once. The sequencing sample was made of peripheral blood. The receptors stem from a human donor in a cohort sampled during active COVID-19.

The V call is TRBV6-5, the J call TRBJ2-2, with 8 bases identical to TRBD1. CDR3 length equals 14 residues. Germline lookup yields CDR1 MNHEY and CDR2 SVGAGI. After removal of 9 bases from V and 4 bases from J, the junction contained 7 bases not matched to a gene. CDR3 DNA: TGTGCCAGTACCGCGGACAGGGTCACCGGGGAGCTGTTTTTT. It codes for CASTADRVTGELFF.

V is TRBV7-9 and J is TRBJ1-2, with TRBD1 identical over 8 bases. CDR1 is SEHNR and CDR2 is FQNEAQ in the germline V gene (reference sequence). The CDR3 length is 13 residues. The J segment lost 2 bases and the V segment lost 8 bases, leaving 4 bases of the junction unmatched. CDR3 protein: CASGQGANYGYTF. For the CDR3, the DNA is TGTGCCAGCGGGCAGGGGGCGAACTATGGCTACACCTTC.

The chain employs TRBV3-1 (or the pseudogene TRBV3-2) and TRBJ1-1; D unclear. V shed 4 bases and J shed 4 bases, with 7 bases lying between them. Looked up from germline, CDR1 is LGHDT and CDR2 is YNNKEL (reference sequence). The CDR3 length is 12 residues. DNA of the CDR3: TGTGCCAGCAGCCGCTTCGGCACTGAAGCTTTCTTT. It translates to CASSRFGTEAFF.

V is TRBV7-9 and J is TRBJ1-2; D is uncertain. The CDR3 contains 12 residues. The germline gives CDR1 SEHNR, CDR2 FQNEAQ (reference sequence). Trimming left V 2 bases short and J 8 bases short, with 9 bases between. CDR3 sequence: CASSLNVRGYTF. In DNA, the CDR3 is TGTGCCAGCAGCTTAAATGTTCGGGGCTACACCTTC.

This chain joins TRBV7-2 and TRBJ1-1; no reliable D call. The CDR3 loop spans 13 amino acids. Trimming took 1 base from V and 2 from J, leaving 5 bases between them. Germline CDR1 and CDR2: SGHTA and FQGNSA. CDR3 region: CASSLDRNTEAFF. Here the CDR3 DNA reads TGTGCCAGCAGCTTAGACAGAAACACTGAAGCTTTCTTT.

The rearrangement uses TRBV19 and TRBJ1-5; possibly TRBD1 for D (6 bases). V dropped 11 bases and J dropped 6 bases, with 20 bases sitting between them. This CDR3 has 14 amino acids. CDR1 LNHDA and CDR2 SQIVND come from the germline V gene (reference sequence). As DNA, the CDR3 is TGTGCCGGCAGTGCCCAAACAGGGAGTCAGCCCCAGCATTTT. This encodes CAGSAQTGSQPQHF.

The chain combines TRBV9 with TRBJ1-2; 7 bases map to TRBD1. Germline loops: CDR1 SGDLS, CDR2 YYNGEE. This CDR3 is built from 14 residues. V gave up 4 bases and J gave up 2 bases; unmatched junction bases: 5. CDR3 nucleotide sequence: TGTGCCAGCAGCCCCCGGGGACAGAACTATGGCTACACCTTC. Encoded protein: CASSPRGQNYGYTF.

The gene calls are TRBV20-1 and TRBJ1-5; no reliable D call. CDR3 length equals 13 residues. V gave up 4 bases and J gave up 1 base, with 8 bases separating them. Germline CDR1 reads DFQATT; CDR2 reads SNEGSKA (reference sequence). The CDR3 DNA sequence: TGCAGTGCTATTGAACGGAGCAATCAGCCCCAGCATTTT. Amino acids: CSAIERSNQPQHF.

The rearrangement joins TRBV12-3 or TRBV12-4 to TRBJ2-5; 8 bases are shared with TRBD1. The V gene end was trimmed by 3 bases and the J gene end by 7 bases; junction bases not matched to a gene: 4. The CDR3 covers 13 residues. The CDR3 loop is CASSFQGAGTQYF. CDR3 bases: TGTGCCAGCAGTTTCCAGGGGGCCGGGACCCAGTACTTC.

This clone showed up just once. The chain recombines TRBV18 with TRBJ1-3; D gene unclear. Germline V gives CDR1 KGHSH, CDR2 LQKENI. CDR3 size: 16 residues. The V gene lost 3 bases and the J gene lost 4 bases, with 16 bases spanning the gap. DNA of the CDR3: TGTGCCAGCTCACCGCGACTTTGGATGGTGGGAAACACCATATATTTT. Residues: CASSPRLWMVGNTIYF.

The chain couples TRBV7-6 to TRBJ2-3, with a possible D match to TRBD1 (5 bases). This CDR3 contains 15 residues. The germline V gene has CDR1 SGHVS and CDR2 FNYEAQ. Trimming stripped 5 bases from V and 4 bases from J, with 16 bases between. The CDR3 sequence is CASSERGLGPDTQYF. The CDR3 bases are TGTGCCAGCAGCGAAAGGGGTCTAGGACCAGATACGCAGTATTTT.

The chain is built from TRBV10-2 and TRBJ2-7, with 8 bases lining up with TRBD2. V dropped 7 bases and J dropped 4; count of bases not matched to a gene: 12. Per the germline V gene, CDR1 is WSHSY and CDR2 is SAAADI. This CDR3 comprises 15 residues. This CDR3 is CASTPGGFEPYEQYF. In DNA, the CDR3 is TGCGCCAGCACCCCGGGAGGGTTCGAACCTTACGAGCAGTACTTC.

The rearrangement links TRBV3-1 (or the pseudogene TRBV3-2) to TRBJ1-1; 7 positions match TRBD1. CDR3 length equals 14 residues. Trimming took 5 bases from V and 5 from J; bases not matched to a gene: 8. Germline assignment: CDR1 LGHDT and CDR2 YNNKEL (reference sequence). The CDR3 sequence: CASSKRQGRTEAFF. Written as DNA, the CDR3 is TGTGCCAGCAGCAAACGACAGGGAAGAACTGAAGCTTTCTTT.

The V gene is TRBV27, the J gene TRBJ2-6, with a weak D call TRBD2 (6 bases). CDR1 is MNHEY and CDR2 is SMNVEV in the germline V gene (reference sequence). Trimming removed 8 bases from V and 0 bases from J, with 17 bases in between. The CDR3 spans 17 residues. The CDR3 nucleotides are TGTGCCAGCGGAGGGGTCACAGCTATCTCTGGGGCCAACGTCCTGACTTTC. Protein: CASGGVTAISGANVLTF.

The rearrangement links TRBV7-6 to TRBJ2-7; 11 bases are shared with TRBD1. This CDR3 region has 13 residues. V gave up 3 bases and J gave up 6 bases; unmatched junction bases: 1. The germline gives CDR1 SGHVS, CDR2 FNYEAQ. This CDR3 is CASSLGQGGEQYF. DNA of the CDR3: TGTGCCAGCAGCTTGGGACAGGGGGGCGAGCAGTACTTC. The full variable domain, in which reference TRBV7-6 and TRBJ2-7 provide the parts outside the CDR3, is GAGVSQSPRYKVTKRGQDVALRCDPISGHVSLYWYRQALGQGPEFLTYFNYEAQQDKSGLPNDRFSAERPEGSISTLTIQRTEQRDSAMYRCASSLGQGGEQYFGPGTRLTVT.

The CDR3 spells CATKDGQGWGQPQHF. CDR3 DNA sequence: TGTGCCACCAAAGATGGACAGGGCTGGGGCCAGCCCCAGCATTTT. The chain couples TRBV19 to TRBJ1-5, with TRBD1 matching over 8 bases. The CDR3 runs 15 residues. Germline CDR1 reads LNHDA; CDR2 reads SQIVND (reference sequence). J gave up 7 bases and V 10 bases, and 15 bases lay outside the gene matches.

The CDR3 reads CASRPGAGGLDTQYF. The CDR3 coding sequence is TGTGCCAGCCGCCCCGGGGCAGGGGGGTTAGATACGCAGTATTTT. The V gene is TRBV27, the J gene TRBJ2-3, with D perhaps matching TRBD1 (7 bases). V was trimmed by 8 bases and J by 5 bases, leaving 20 bases between them. The CDR3 is 15 residues long. Looked up from germline, CDR1 is MNHEY and CDR2 is SMNVEV (reference sequence).

This clone was seen only once. This chain links TRBV7-2 with TRBJ2-7, with 8 bases identical to TRBD2. Germline V gene data show CDR1 as SGHTA and CDR2 as FQGNSA. Unmatched junction bases numbered 5, after V lost 0 bases and J lost 4 bases. The CDR3 runs 15 residues. The CDR3 nucleotides are TGTGCCAGCAGCTTAGCGGCGACGGGAGGGTACGAGCAGTACTTC. It codes for CASSLAATGGYEQYF.

The V gene is TRBV20-1, the J gene TRBJ2-7; a possible D gene is TRBD2 (5 bases). The CDR3 contains 11 residues. Per the germline V gene, CDR1 is DFQATT and CDR2 is SNEGSKA (reference sequence). V shed 0 bases and J shed 7 bases, with 7 bases lying between them. CDR3 residues: CSARDSGEQYF. CDR3 DNA sequence: TGCAGTGCTAGAGATTCGGGGGAGCAGTACTTC.